This TCR beta chain was retrieved from a study of CD8+CD57+ T cells in acquired aplastic anemia. The length of the CDR3 is 15 residues. V shed 6 bases and J shed 0 bases, with 16 bases lying between them. Germline CDR1 is DFQATT and CDR2 is SNEGSKA (reference sequence). The use of genomic DNA as template underpinned the TCR beta VDJ and CDR3 profiling. TCRdb reprocessed the reads with MiXCR, giving one entry per CDR3 protein. The table lists fewer than 200,000 distinct CDR3 sequences, roughly 48% of them singletons, with 1.1% in the top ten. Patients included in sequencing had previously demonstrated CD8+CD57+ cell expansion by flow cytometry. This clonotype was seen at least ten times.

The sequenced sample was sorted CD4+, CD8+, or CD8+CD57+ T cells (not recorded which) from PBMCs. This sequence joins TRBV20-1 and TRBJ2-3, with D perhaps TRBD2 (7 bases). The sequence was obtained from a human donor with aplastic anemia. The CDR3: CSAPGGRSSTDTQYF. CDR3 coding DNA: TGCAGTGCCCCCGGGGGGCGTTCTAGCACAGATACGCAGTATTTT.